This T cell receptor (beta chain) was captured in a study of CD8+ T cells in alopecia areata. Regarding the study as a whole: Lesional scalp, notably in alopecia totalis/universalis, had clonality above that of normal scalp. Among the cells sequenced in scalp samples are also the resident alphabeta T cells of normal skin. Among patients, TCR sharing was less clear than in mice, a difference possibly due in part to HLA diversity in the patient population.

The CDR3 length is 13 residues. CDR1 and CDR2 (germline): SEHNR, FQNEAQ (reference sequence). The ends were cut back, 0 bases at V and 7 bases at J, with 6 bases in the middle. As the sequencing template, cDNA was produced by extracting RNA and reverse transcribing it. Sequenced by immunoSEQ multiplex PCR; TCRdb stores in-frame clones only, minus some. Among roughly 150,000 clones, 45% to 60% were seen once, and the ten largest hold approximately 4.3%. This clone was seen a handful of times. Its antigen is undetermined. The V gene is TRBV7-9, the J gene TRBJ2-2, with no clear D. Sequencing was done on a sample of CD4+ T cells sorted from blood. This TCR was sampled from a human donor in good health. The CDR3 DNA reads TGTGCCAGCAGCTTAGCGCCTAGCGGGGAGCTGTTTTTT. As protein: CASSLAPSGELFF.